This passage covers 5 T cell receptor beta chains from one sample sequenced in a study of shared clonotypes between healthy human individuals. TCRdb keeps only in-frame clones here, not all; method: immunoSEQ multiplex PCR. This table has hundreds of thousands of clones, roughly 98% appearing once. The naive CD8 subset, CD45RO-negative cells positively selected for CCR7, excluded terminally differentiated effector memory CD45RA+ cells. Sequenced: naive CD8+ T cells sorted from blood. These receptors were collected from a man aged 30-40 years in good health.

J is TRBJ2-7 and V is TRBV4-1; perhaps D is TRBD1 or TRBD2 (5 bases each). Germline CDR1 MGHRA, CDR2 YSYEKL. Trimming removed 1 base at V and 4 bases at J, with 20 bases between. This CDR3 is 17 amino acids long. CDR3 in DNA: TGCGCCAGCAGCCAAGTTTTTTTTGGGGGAGTTGGGTACGAGCAGTACTTC. Translating gives CASSQVFFGGVGYEQYF.

The chain recombines TRBV27 with TRBJ2-1, with 8 bases lining up with TRBD2. V gave up 5 bases and J gave up 2 bases; unmatched junction bases: 5. Per the germline V gene, CDR1 is MNHEY and CDR2 is SMNVEV (reference sequence). The CDR3 length is 15 residues. The CDR3 DNA sequence: TGTGCCAGCAGTGTAGGGACTAGTCCCTACAATGAGCAGTTCTTC. Its translation: CASSVGTSPYNEQFF.

CDR3 sequence reads: CASSLKIGGTEAFF. The CDR3 region has the DNA TGTGCCAGCAGCTTAAAGATAGGGGGCACTGAAGCTTTCTTT. The chain joins TRBV13 to TRBJ1-1; D is perhaps TRBD1 (6 bases). CDR3 size: 14 residues. V was pared by 2 bases and J by 4 bases, with 11 bases between. In germline, CDR1 is PRHDT, CDR2 FYEKMQ (reference sequence).

The chain is built from TRBV6-1 and TRBJ2-2; D not resolved. The V and J ends lost 4 bases and 5 bases respectively, with 11 bases between them. Germline values: CDR1 MNHNS, CDR2 SASEGT. CDR3 length: 14 amino acids. The CDR3 DNA sequence: TGTGCCAGCAGTGCAACCAGCAAAACCGGGGAGCTGTTTTTT. Amino acids: CASSATSKTGELFF.

The V and J genes are TRBV2 and TRBJ2-1; the D gene is possibly TRBD2 (5 bases). V was pared by 3 bases and J by 0 bases, with 9 bases between. This CDR3 region has 15 residues. Germline assignment: CDR1 SNHLY and CDR2 FYNNEI. Written as DNA, the CDR3 is TGTGCCAGCAGTGAGGACTCCGCCTCCTACAATGAGCAGTTCTTC. It translates to CASSEDSASYNEQFF.